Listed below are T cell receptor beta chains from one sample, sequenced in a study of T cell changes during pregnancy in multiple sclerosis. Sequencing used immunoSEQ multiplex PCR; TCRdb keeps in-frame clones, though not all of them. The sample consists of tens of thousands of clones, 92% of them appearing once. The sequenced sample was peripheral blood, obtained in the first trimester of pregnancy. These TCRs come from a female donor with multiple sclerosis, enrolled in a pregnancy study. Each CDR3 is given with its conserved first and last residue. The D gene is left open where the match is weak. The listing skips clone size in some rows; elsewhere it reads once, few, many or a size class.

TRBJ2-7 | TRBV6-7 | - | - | CASSYGPDNSYEQYF | TGTGCCAGCAGTTACGGACCGGACAATTCCTACGAGCAGTACTTC
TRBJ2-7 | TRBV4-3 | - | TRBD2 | CASSQGLAGIYEQYF | TGCGCCAGCAGCCAAGGACTAGCGGGAATCTACGAGCAGTACTTC
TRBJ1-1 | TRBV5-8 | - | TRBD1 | CASSLMGQVVAFF | TGTGCCAGCAGCTTGATGGGACAGGTGGTCGCTTTCTTT
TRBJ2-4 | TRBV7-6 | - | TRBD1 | CASSLGRAQGVAKNIQYF | TGTGCCAGCAGCCTAGGGCGTGCCCAGGGGGTAGCCAAAAACATTCAGTACTTC
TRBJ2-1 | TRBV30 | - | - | CAWRRVRRDGGSYNEQFF | TGTGCCTGGAGAAGAGTTAGGCGGGACGGGGGTTCCTACAATGAGCAGTTCTTC
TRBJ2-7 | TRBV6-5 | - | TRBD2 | CASSYSMSGGKNEQYF | TGTGCCAGCAGTTACTCGATGTCCGGGGGGAAGAACGAGCAGTACTTC
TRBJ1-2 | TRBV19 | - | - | CASSIAGGGGYGYTF | TGTGCCAGTAGTATAGCCGGGGGTGGCGGCTATGGCTACACCTTC
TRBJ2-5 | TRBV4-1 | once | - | CASSRSDRPSETQYF | TGCGCCAGCAGCCGATCAGACAGGCCAAGCGAGACCCAGTACTTC
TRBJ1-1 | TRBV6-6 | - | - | CASSYSRVRGNTEAFF | TGTGCCAGCAGTTACTCCCGCGTCCGGGGGAACACTGAAGCTTTCTTT
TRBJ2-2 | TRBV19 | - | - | CASSMAPGNTGELFF | TGTGCCAGTAGTATGGCCCCAGGAAACACCGGGGAGCTGTTTTTT
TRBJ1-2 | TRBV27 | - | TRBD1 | CASSFSTRQGSDGYTF | TGTGCCAGCAGTTTCAGTACCAGACAGGGATCGGATGGCTACACCTTC
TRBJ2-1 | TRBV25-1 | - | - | CASSDSRPDLIYNEQFF | TGTGCCAGCAGTGACAGCAGGCCCGACCTGATATACAATGAGCAGTTCTTC
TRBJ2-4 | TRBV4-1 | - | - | CASRPEAAINIQYF | TGCGCCAGCCGCCCCGAGGCAGCTATTAACATTCAGTACTTC
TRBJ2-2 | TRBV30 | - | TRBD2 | CAWSGGGVGTGELFF | TGTGCCTGGAGTGGCGGGGGTGTGGGCACCGGGGAGCTGTTTTTT
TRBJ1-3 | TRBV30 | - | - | CAWSVAGTRNTIYF | TGTGCCTGGAGTGTAGCGGGGACTAGGAACACCATATATTTT
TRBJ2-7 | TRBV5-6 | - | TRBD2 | CASSPTSGRAYEQYF | TGTGCCAGCAGCCCAACTAGCGGGAGGGCCTACGAGCAGTACTTC
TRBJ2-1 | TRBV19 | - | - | CASSIPLSGSHEQFF | TGTGCCAGTAGTATACCTCTCTCCGGGAGCCATGAGCAGTTCTTC
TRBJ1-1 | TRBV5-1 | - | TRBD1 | CASSLTTRGQNTEAFF | TGCGCCAGCAGTTTGACCACAAGGGGGCAAAACACTGAAGCTTTCTTT
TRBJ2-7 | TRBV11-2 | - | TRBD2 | CASSLDGGLRGSEQYF | TGTGCCAGCAGCTTAGACGGGGGACTACGAGGATCCGAGCAGTACTTC
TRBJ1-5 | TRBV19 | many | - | CASRPGFGGNQPQHF | TGTGCCAGTAGGCCCGGTTTCGGGGGCAATCAGCCCCAGCATTTT
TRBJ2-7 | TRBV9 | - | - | CASSVAAGPEQYF | TGTGCCAGCAGCGTAGCCGCAGGGCCCGAGCAGTACTTC
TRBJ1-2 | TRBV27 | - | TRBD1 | CASRRWGPTGTANYGYTF | TGTGCCAGCAGACGTTGGGGACCGACAGGGACGGCTAACTATGGCTACACCTTC
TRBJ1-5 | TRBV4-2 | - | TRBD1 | CASSQEGQGDYNQPQHF | TGTGCCAGCAGCCAAGAAGGACAGGGAGACTACAATCAGCCCCAGCATTTT
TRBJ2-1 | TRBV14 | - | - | CASSPSLWARSYNEQFF | TGTGCCAGCAGCCCGAGTTTGTGGGCCCGATCCTACAATGAGCAGTTCTTC
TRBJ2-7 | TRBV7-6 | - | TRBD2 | CASSPTGLASYEQYF | TGTGCCAGCAGCCCCACGGGACTAGCCTCCTACGAGCAGTACTTC
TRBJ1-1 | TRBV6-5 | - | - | CASTTHRDTEAFF | TGTGCCAGCACCACTCACCGGGACACTGAAGCTTTCTTT
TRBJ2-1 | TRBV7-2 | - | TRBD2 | CASSLVGTTPHKEQFF | TGTGCCAGCAGCTTAGTCGGGACTACCCCACATAAGGAGCAGTTCTTC
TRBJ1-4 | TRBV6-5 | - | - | CASSYGISNEKLFF | TGTGCCAGCAGCTACGGCATATCCAATGAAAAACTGTTTTTT
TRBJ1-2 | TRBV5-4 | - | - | CASSRKRAGTGANYGYTF | TGTGCCAGCAGCCGAAAGAGGGCAGGGACGGGAGCTAACTATGGCTACACCTTC
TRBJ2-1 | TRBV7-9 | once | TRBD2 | CASSLDRGGQSEQFF | TGTGCCAGCAGCTTAGATCGGGGGGGGCAGAGTGAGCAGTTCTTC
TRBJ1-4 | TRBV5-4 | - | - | CASSSGRERGKLFF | TGTGCCAGCAGCTCGGGACGGGAGAGAGGAAAACTGTTTTTT
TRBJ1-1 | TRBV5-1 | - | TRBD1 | CASSSNLGQGVDF | TGCGCCAGCAGCTCGAATCTGGGCCAGGGGGTAGACTTT
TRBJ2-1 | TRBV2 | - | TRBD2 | CASGRDYYEQFF | TGTGCCAGCGGACGGGACTACTATGAGCAGTTCTTC
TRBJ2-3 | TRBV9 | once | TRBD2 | CASSPGDASGRTDTQYF | TGTGCCAGCAGCCCAGGGGATGCTAGCGGGAGGACAGATACGCAGTATTTT
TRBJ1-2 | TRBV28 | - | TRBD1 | CASRTGGNYGYTF | TGTGCCAGCAGGACAGGGGGTAACTATGGCTACACCTTC
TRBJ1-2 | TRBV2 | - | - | CASSDSGYGEGSYGYTF | TGTGCCAGCAGTGACAGTGGATACGGGGAGGGTTCCTATGGCTACACCTTC
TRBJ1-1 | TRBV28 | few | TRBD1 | CASVSQGAYEAFF | TGTGCCAGCGTGTCACAGGGGGCGTATGAAGCTTTCTTT
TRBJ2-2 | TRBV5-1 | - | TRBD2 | CASSPTSGTGELFF | TGCGCCAGCAGCCCGACTAGCGGAACCGGGGAGCTGTTTTTT
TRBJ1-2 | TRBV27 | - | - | CASSFRRQGSGGYTF | TGTGCCAGCAGTTTCCGTAGGCAGGGGAGTGGTGGCTACACCTTC
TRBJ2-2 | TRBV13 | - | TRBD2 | CASSPRAGGPGELFF | TGTGCCAGCAGCCCAAGGGCGGGAGGACCCGGGGAGCTGTTTTTT
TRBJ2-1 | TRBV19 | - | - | CASSGLVSDEQFF | TGTGCCAGTAGTGGTCTAGTTAGCGATGAGCAGTTCTTC
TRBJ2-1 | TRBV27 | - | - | CASTTYGGDNEQFF | TGTGCCAGCACTACGTATGGAGGTGACAATGAGCAGTTCTTC
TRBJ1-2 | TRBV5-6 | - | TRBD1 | CASSLSGGPDGYTF | TGTGCCAGCAGCTTGTCAGGGGGCCCCGATGGCTACACCTTC
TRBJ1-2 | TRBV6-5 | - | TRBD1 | CASGDSLTFNYGYTF | TGTGCCAGTGGGGACAGCCTCACTTTTAACTATGGCTACACCTTC